Shown below are 31 T cell receptor beta chains from a single sample sequenced in a study of shared clonotypes between healthy human individuals. The data were produced by immunoSEQ multiplex PCR, yet TCRdb's version contains in-frame clones alone and is incomplete. Here the sample spans roughly 2.1 million clones, roughly 91% being singletons. Terminally differentiated effector memory CD45RA+ cells were left out of the naive CD8 fraction, which was CD45RO-negative and positively selected for CCR7. Sequences were obtained from naive CD8+ T cells from PBMCs. The receptors were gathered from a young man in good health. Some clones in this sample may be carry-over from other donors' samples.

The chain is built from TRBV19 and TRBJ2-7, with TRBD2 matching over 16 bases. V gave up 3 bases and J gave up 5 bases; unmatched junction bases: 7. The CDR3 consists of 17 residues. Germline CDR1 is LNHDA and CDR2 is SQIVND (reference sequence). The CDR3 DNA sequence: TGTGCCAGTAGTATTGTGGGACTAGCGGGAGGGCCTGACGAGCAGTACTTC. This sequence encodes CASSIVGLAGGPDEQYF. The full variable domain, in which reference TRBV19 and TRBJ2-7 provide the parts outside the CDR3, is DGGITQSPKYLFRKEGQNVTLSCEQNLNHDAMYWYRQDPGQGLRLIYYSQIVNDFQKGDIAEGYSVSREKKESFPLTVTSAQKNPTAFYLCASSIVGLAGGPDEQYFGPGTRLTVT.

The V call is TRBV4-2, the J call TRBJ2-7; D not certain. The germline gives CDR1 LGHNA, CDR2 YNFKEQ. Trimming took 3 bases from V and 3 from J, leaving 15 bases between them. The CDR3 is 15 residues long. CDR3 DNA: TGTGCCAGCAGCCAGCCCAGTTCCAAGGGCTACGAGCAGTACTTC. It translates to CASSQPSSKGYEQYF.

This CDR3 is CASSYTPRQETQYF. Written as DNA, the CDR3 is TGTGCCAGCAGTTACACCCCCCGACAAGAGACCCAGTACTTC. The chain is built from TRBV6-6 and TRBJ2-5, with no clear D. V lost 2 bases and J lost 2, with 9 bases in between. The CDR3 runs 14 residues. Germline V lookup: CDR1 MNHNY, CDR2 SVGAGI (reference sequence).

This sequence joins TRBV5-1 and TRBJ2-1; no definite D call. The V gene lost 4 bases and the J gene lost 15 bases, with 17 bases spanning the gap. The CDR3 has 12 residues. CDR1 and CDR2 from the germline V gene are SGHRS and YFSETQ. CDR3 DNA sequence: TGCGCCAGCAGCCTCGACGGACCCTCGCCGTTCTTC. It codes for CASSLDGPSPFF.

This chain uses TRBV5-6 with TRBJ2-7, with TRBD1 matching over 7 bases. This CDR3 has 13 amino acids. The V gene end was trimmed by 3 bases and the J gene end by 4 bases; junction bases not matched to a gene: 4. Germline CDR1 SGHDT, CDR2 YYEEEE. In nucleotides, the CDR3 is TGTGCCAGCAGCTCGACAGGGTGGTACGAGCAGTACTTC. As protein: CASSSTGWYEQYF. Filled out from reference TRBV5-6 and TRBJ2-7, the complete variable domain reads DAGVTQSPTHLIKTRGQQVTLRCSPKSGHDTVSWYQQALGQGPQFIFQYYEEEERQRGNFPDRFSGHQFPNYSSELNVNALLLGDSALYLCASSSTGWYEQYFGPGTRLTVT.

Note on this clone: Other DNA sequences within the sample encode an identical CDR3. The chain uses TRBV5-6 and TRBJ2-7, with D perhaps being TRBD1 or TRBD2 (5 bases each). V was pared by 4 bases and J by 1 base, with 9 bases between. This CDR3 comprises 13 residues. Germline lookup yields CDR1 SGHDT and CDR2 YYEEEE. The DNA of the CDR3 is TGTGCCAGCAGCGTGGGACGGTCCTACGAGCAGTACTTC. It codes for CASSVGRSYEQYF. The whole variable domain, filled in from reference TRBV5-6 and TRBJ2-7, reads DAGVTQSPTHLIKTRGQQVTLRCSPKSGHDTVSWYQQALGQGPQFIFQYYEEEERQRGNFPDRFSGHQFPNYSSELNVNALLLGDSALYLCASSVGRSYEQYFGPGTRLTVT.

The V and J genes are TRBV19 and TRBJ2-1, with TRBD2 matching over 11 bases. Germline CDR1 is LNHDA and CDR2 is SQIVND (reference sequence). The junction had 5 bases not matched to a gene; V was cut back by 1 base and J by 0 bases. CDR3 length: 18 amino acids. CDR3 sequence reads: CASSIGSGRAYSYNEQFF. For the CDR3, the DNA is TGTGCCAGTAGTATAGGTAGCGGGAGGGCTTACTCCTACAATGAGCAGTTCTTC.

The chain combines TRBV7-2 with TRBJ2-3; no clear D gene. V shed 0 bases and J shed 4 bases, with 11 bases lying between them. From germline, CDR1 is SGHTA and CDR2 FQGNSA. The length of the CDR3 is 15 residues. CDR3 region: CASSLASRSPDTQYF. CDR3 nucleotide sequence: TGTGCCAGCAGCTTAGCCTCTAGATCCCCAGATACGCAGTATTTT. Variable domain in full (rest from reference TRBV7-2 and TRBJ2-3): GAGVSQSPSNKVTEKGKDVELRCDPISGHTALYWYRQSLGQGLEFLIYFQGNSAPDKSGLPSDRFSAERTGGSVSTLTIQRTQQEDSAVYLCASSLASRSPDTQYFGPGTRLTVL.

The J gene is TRBJ2-7, the V gene TRBV9; tentative D call: TRBD2 (5 bases). CDR3 length equals 15 residues. V lost 7 bases and J lost 5, with 22 bases in between. Per germline, CDR1 SGDLS and CDR2 YYNGEE. Written as DNA, the CDR3 is TGTGCCAGCTCAGGAGGTTTGCCCCCTTTCAACGAGCAGTACTTC. Encoded protein: CASSGGLPPFNEQYF. Complete variable domain (other parts from reference TRBV9 and TRBJ2-7): DSGVTQTPKHLITATGQRVTLRCSPRSGDLSVYWYQQSLDQGLQFLIQYYNGEERAKGNILERFSAQQFPDLHSELNLSSLELGDSALYFCASSGGLPPFNEQYFGPGTRLTVT.

Of note for this clone: Within the sample, other DNA sequences also encode this same CDR3. The chain employs TRBV7-9 and TRBJ1-1; 7 bases fit TRBD1. The CDR3 is 14 residues long. CDR1 is SEHNR and CDR2 is FQNEAQ in the germline V gene (reference sequence). The V and J ends lost 4 bases and 4 bases, in that order; junction bases with no gene match: 6. The CDR3 protein is CASSSTGLSTEAFF. In DNA form, the CDR3 reads TGTGCCAGCAGCTCGACAGGGTTGAGCACTGAAGCTTTCTTT. The full variable domain, its missing parts supplied by reference TRBV7-9 and TRBJ1-1, is DTGVSQNPRHKITKRGQNVTFRCDPISEHNRLYWYRQTLGQGPEFLTYFQNEAQLEKSRLLSDRFSAERPKGSFSTLEIQRTEQGDSAMYLCASSSTGLSTEAFFGQGTRLTVV.

The chain links TRBV27 to TRBJ1-5; D is ambiguous. Between the trimmed V and J ends, which lost 3 bases and 3 bases, there was a span of 6 bases. The CDR3 loop spans 13 amino acids. Per germline, CDR1 MNHEY and CDR2 SMNVEV (reference sequence). CDR3 loop: CASSFGYNQPQHF. CDR3 bases: TGTGCCAGCAGTTTTGGGTACAATCAGCCCCAGCATTTT.

The chain recombines TRBV18 with TRBJ1-1; D call uncertain. The V gene's germline CDR1 is KGHSH and CDR2 LQKENI. Trimming removed 4 bases at V and 4 bases at J, with 7 bases between. The CDR3 loop spans 12 amino acids. CDR3 in amino acids: CASSLEGTEAFF. CDR3 in DNA: TGTGCCAGCTCACTTGAGGGCACTGAAGCTTTCTTT.

The chain recombines TRBV11-2 with TRBJ2-7; maybe TRBD1 (5 bases). The CDR3 contains 13 residues. Trimming removed 8 bases from V and 0 bases from J, with 11 bases in between. Germline V gives CDR1 SGHAT, CDR2 FQNNGV. The CDR3 DNA follows: TGTGCCAGCGGAAGGGGCGTCTCCTACGAGCAGTACTTC. Its translation: CASGRGVSYEQYF.

V gene TRBV4-1 combines with J gene TRBJ1-1; the D is unclear. V lost 1 base, J lost 8 bases, and 11 bases lay in between. Germline V gene data show CDR1 as MGHRA and CDR2 as YSYEKL. The CDR3 spans 13 residues. CDR3 sequence reads: CASSQAPPLEAFF. The CDR3 DNA follows: TGCGCCAGCAGCCAAGCTCCCCCTCTCGAAGCTTTCTTT.

The V and J genes are TRBV9 and TRBJ1-5; unclear D gene. CDR3 length: 15 residues. Germline CDR1 and CDR2: SGDLS and YYNGEE. V lost 2 bases, J lost 0 bases, and 9 bases lay in between. Here the CDR3 reads CASSVETLSNQPQHF. As DNA, the CDR3 is TGTGCCAGCAGCGTCGAGACACTTAGCAATCAGCCCCAGCATTTT.

CDR3 sequence reads: CASSESPGPTYEQYF. The CDR3 region has the DNA TGTGCCAGCAGTGAATCTCCGGGGCCGACCTACGAGCAGTACTTC. The chain recombines TRBV25-1 with TRBJ2-7; D tentatively reads TRBD1 or TRBD2 (5 bases each). The CDR3 is made up of 15 amino acids. The germline gives CDR1 MGHDK, CDR2 SYGVNS. The V and J ends lost 1 base and 2 bases respectively, with 12 bases between them.

This chain joins TRBV28 and TRBJ1-5; TRBD1 agrees at 9 bases. CDR1 MDHEN and CDR2 SYDVKM come from the germline V gene. The length of the CDR3 is 13 residues. V shed 5 bases and J 7 bases; nucleotides not matched to a gene: 3. As DNA, the CDR3 is TGTGCCAGCAGTGGGGACAGGGCCCAGCCCCAGCATTTT. Its protein product is CASSGDRAQPQHF.

The chain couples TRBV4-1 to TRBJ2-5; D might be TRBD2 (7 bases). CDR1 is MGHRA, CDR2 YSYEKL, per germline. CDR3 length: 15 residues. Trimming took 1 base from V and 5 from J, leaving 14 bases between them. CDR3 sequence reads: CASSQGLGGRETQYF. The CDR3 DNA follows: TGCGCCAGCAGCCAAGGTTTGGGGGGGCGTGAGACCCAGTACTTC.

This chain uses TRBV4-3 with TRBJ2-7, with no clear D. V was cut by 0 bases and J by 6 bases, with 15 bases left in between. Germline V gene lookup returns CDR1 LGHNA and CDR2 YSLEER. The CDR3 covers 15 residues. CDR3 DNA: TGCGCCAGCAGCCAAGATTACCCTGGACGGGCCGAGCAGTACTTC. Its translation is CASSQDYPGRAEQYF.

The V gene is TRBV6-6, the J gene TRBJ2-2; a possible D gene is TRBD2 (5 bases). From germline, CDR1 is MNHNY and CDR2 SVGAGI (reference sequence). The CDR3 sequence is 15 residues long. V was clipped by 2 bases and J by 3 bases, with 10 bases between them. The chain's CDR3 is CASSYAPRDTGELFF. DNA of the CDR3: TGTGCCAGCAGTTACGCCCCGCGGGACACCGGGGAGCTGTTTTTT.

J is TRBJ2-5 and V is TRBV7-2, with a tentative D call TRBD2 (7 bases). Germline V gene sequence: CDR1 SGHTA, CDR2 FQGNSA. The CDR3 covers 15 residues. V was pared by 2 bases and J by 9 bases, with 19 bases between. CDR3 sequence: CASSLSQGGYRAQYF. The DNA for the CDR3 is TGTGCCAGCAGCTTATCACAGGGAGGGTATCGGGCCCAGTACTTC.

The chain recombines TRBV7-8 with TRBJ2-7, with 8 bases fitting TRBD2. V lost 4 bases to trimming and J lost 4 bases; unmatched junction nucleotides: 6. The CDR3 totals 14 residues. From germline, CDR1 is SGHVS and CDR2 FQNEAQ. The CDR3 reads CASSYRSGSYEQYF. DNA for the CDR3: TGTGCCAGCAGCTATCGAAGCGGGAGTTACGAGCAGTACTTC.

The gene calls are TRBV19 and TRBJ2-3; tentatively, D is TRBD2 (6 bases). Trimming took 8 bases from V and 2 from J, leaving 23 bases between them. The CDR3 extends over 17 amino acids. Germline assignment: CDR1 LNHDA and CDR2 SQIVND (reference sequence). The CDR3, as DNA: TGTGCCAGTGCCCCTGGACTGGGAACTAGCATCACAGATACGCAGTATTTT. It specifies CASAPGLGTSITDTQYF.

The count of this clone is one. The chain recombines TRBV6-5 with TRBJ2-7, with TRBD2 as a possible D gene (5 bases). Germline V gene sequence: CDR1 MNHEY, CDR2 SVGAGI. Trimming pared 2 bases from V and 1 base from J, leaving 15 bases between. This CDR3 comprises 16 residues. The CDR3 loop is CASSYAWEIGSYEQYF. CDR3 nucleotide sequence: TGTGCCAGCAGTTACGCTTGGGAGATCGGATCCTACGAGCAGTACTTC.

Remarks on this clone: This specimen includes other DNA sequences encoding the same CDR3. The chain combines TRBV19 with TRBJ2-1, with D unresolved. The CDR3 loop spans 15 amino acids. V was cut by 3 bases and J by 0 bases, with 9 bases left in between. CDR1 is LNHDA and CDR2 is SQIVND in the germline V gene (reference sequence). The CDR3 sequence: CASSILVSSYNEQFF. The CDR3 bases are TGTGCCAGTAGTATTCTGGTAAGCTCCTACAATGAGCAGTTCTTC.

The V gene is TRBV19, the J gene TRBJ1-5, with D maybe TRBD1 (5 bases). V lost 3 bases and J lost 3, with 9 bases in between. Germline V gives CDR1 LNHDA, CDR2 SQIVND (reference sequence). The CDR3 totals 14 residues. The CDR3 sequence: CASSIRQNNQPQHF. CDR3 in DNA: TGTGCCAGTAGTATTCGACAGAACAATCAGCCCCAGCATTTT.

The gene calls are TRBV28 and TRBJ2-2, with 10 bases fitting TRBD2. Trimming cost V 5 bases and J 2 bases; bases outside gene matches: 11. CDR1 MDHEN and CDR2 SYDVKM come from the germline V gene. The CDR3 is 18 amino acids. The CDR3 DNA follows: TGTGCCAGCAGTCCTCTAGCGGGAGTGGGGATCAACACCGGGGAGCTGTTTTTT. This gives the protein CASSPLAGVGINTGELFF.

The V call is TRBV6-5, the J call TRBJ2-7; D ambiguous. The CDR3 spans 15 residues. Germline V gene lookup returns CDR1 MNHEY and CDR2 SVGAGI. Trimming took off 2 bases at V and 5 bases at J, with 16 bases between the two ends. CDR3 DNA sequence: TGTGCCAGCAGTTACGGGCGAAGGATGACCGACGAGCAGTACTTC. Its translation: CASSYGRRMTDEQYF.

This chain joins TRBV7-9 and TRBJ2-2, with D perhaps matching TRBD2 (5 bases). The CDR3 runs to 14 residues. V shed 8 bases and J shed 4 bases, with 14 bases lying between them. Germline CDR1 is SEHNR and CDR2 is FQNEAQ (reference sequence). CDR3 loop: CASSAVGRTGELFF. DNA for the CDR3: TGTGCCAGCTCAGCGGTTGGGCGCACCGGGGAGCTGTTTTTT.

On this clone: A junction boundary mismatches the germline segment, possibly from a read error. V is TRBV27 and J is TRBJ2-3; TRBD1 is a possible D gene (6 bases). Germline CDR1 and CDR2: MNHEY and SMNVEV (reference sequence). CDR3 size: 17 residues. CDR3 sequence reads: CASSPLDSRFEDHTQYF. The CDR3 DNA is TGTGCCAGCAGTCCGCTGGACAGTCGTTTTGAAGATCATACCCAGTATTTT.

The chain employs TRBV2 and TRBJ2-7; TRBD1 matches 10 bases. CDR3 size: 15 residues. The V segment lost 6 bases and the J segment 6 bases; nucleotides outside the gene matches: 11. Germline assignment: CDR1 SNHLY and CDR2 FYNNEI. The CDR3 bases are TGTGCCAGCAGCGGCCGGGACAGGGGCTCGAGCGAGCAGTACTTC. It specifies CASSGRDRGSSEQYF.